These T cell receptor beta chains were read from a single sample in a study of blood T cell repertoires in COVID-19. Clones were read by immunoSEQ multiplex PCR, and TCRdb kept only the in-frame ones, dropping some. Of around 280,000 clones listed, around 90% are singletons. The specimen was PBMCs or T cells enriched from blood (not recorded which). All receptors derive from a young woman with acute COVID-19. Each CDR3 is given without its conserved first and last residue. D genes are given only for firm matches.

V	D	J	length	CDR3
TRBV30	TRBD2	TRBJ2-7	13	AWSRLAGPSYEQY
TRBV27	TRBD2	TRBJ2-1	16	ASSLSGTSGFSYNEQF
TRBV10-3	NA	TRBJ2-3	11	AINRDPGDTQY
TRBV11-2	NA	TRBJ2-7	9	ASSLGPEQY
TRBV5-1	NA	TRBJ2-7	12	ASKIQGYSYEQY
TRBV6-5	TRBD1	TRBJ2-1	10	ASGQGNNEQF
TRBV27	NA	TRBJ2-7	15	ASSPVWQRLNSYEQY
TRBV3-1/TRBV3-2	NA	TRBJ1-1	11	ASSPSEVTEAF
TRBV6-5	NA	TRBJ1-2	8	ASKQGLYT
TRBV5-1	TRBD2	TRBJ2-1	13	ASSLDTSGNNEQF
TRBV9	TRBD1	TRBJ1-5	14	ASSAFVRGQRQPQH
TRBV14	TRBD2	TRBJ2-1	14	ASSPSTSGSRNEQF
TRBV6-1	TRBD2	TRBJ2-5	13	ASSELAGGQETQY
TRBV9	NA	TRBJ2-2	15	ASSESRSQGNTGELF
TRBV11-2	TRBD1	TRBJ2-3	15	ASSSPGQGRVTDTQY
TRBV29-1	TRBD1	TRBJ2-7	11	SGGQGAGYEQY
TRBV11-2	TRBD2	TRBJ2-1	15	ASSPRLGAGGVDEQF
TRBV7-3	TRBD2	TRBJ2-3	14	ASSTRLAGGTDTQY
TRBV28	TRBD2	TRBJ2-3	11	ASSLAGTDTQY
TRBV5-1	TRBD1	TRBJ2-1	13	ASSLGTGGINEQF
TRBV6-4	NA	TRBJ1-5	15	ASKANIRGQGNQPQH
TRBV7-2	NA	TRBJ1-5	13	ASSLALYSNQPQH
TRBV19	TRBD1	TRBJ2-1	13	ASIAGTGGYNEQF
TRBV7-8	NA	TRBJ1-5	12	ASSSSVSNQPQH
TRBV5-1	TRBD1	TRBJ2-2	13	ASSPRTGNTGELF
TRBV5-4	TRBD2	TRBJ2-3	14	ASSSGLAGGSDTQY
TRBV4-3	TRBD1	TRBJ2-7	13	ASSHGTGGYNEQY
TRBV10-1	NA	TRBJ2-7	10	ASSESGYEQY
TRBV4-1	TRBD1	TRBJ1-5	15	ASSQEPGQGVTQPQH
TRBV7-9	TRBD2	TRBJ2-1	14	ASSPEREASYNEQF
TRBV7-6	NA	TRBJ1-1	14	ASSLGPGTSNTEAF
TRBV3-1/TRBV3-2	TRBD2	TRBJ2-7	13	ASSRSGSNRYEQY
TRBV10-2	TRBD2	TRBJ2-1	14	ASSEDRIAGGDEQF
TRBV7-9	TRBD2	TRBJ2-7	14	ASSSSAGPISYEQY
TRBV6-5	NA	TRBJ1-5	11	ASRLQKNQPQH
TRBV5-6	NA	TRBJ1-4	12	ASSLFRANEKLF
TRBV6-6	TRBD1	TRBJ1-1	13	ASRQPGQTNTEAF
TRBV9	NA	TRBJ2-1	11	ASSVGLAREQF
TRBV27	TRBD2	TRBJ2-2	14	ASSRLAGVNTGELF
TRBV24-1	TRBD2	TRBJ2-3	12	ATNSGSFEDTQY
TRBV5-1	TRBD2	TRBJ2-3	15	ASRWASGSPSTDTQY
TRBV19	TRBD1	TRBJ1-5	13	ASTELDRPNQPQH
TRBV5-8	TRBD1	TRBJ2-5	15	ASKDLTRDRGLETQY
TRBV9	TRBD2	TRBJ2-3	15	ASSLTGLAARTDTQY
TRBV12-5	NA	TRBJ1-3	12	ASGFQASGNTIY
TRBV30	TRBD2	TRBJ2-7	12	AWNLAGGLHEQY
TRBV19	TRBD1	TRBJ1-1	12	ASSGTGANTEAF
TRBV5-6	NA	TRBJ2-1	14	ASSLLSSMIYNEQF
TRBV2	NA	TRBJ1-3	13	ASSAIGVSGNTIY
TRBV18	NA	TRBJ2-1	16	ASSPPKGTGRSYNEQF
TRBV9	TRBD2	TRBJ2-1	14	ASSEPGTSGSIEQF
TRBV5-1	TRBD2	TRBJ2-1	14	ASSLGGRPAYNEQF
TRBV7-9	NA	TRBJ2-4	11	ASSLGPVEVQY
TRBV27	TRBD1	TRBJ2-1	13	ASSLTPTGGGEQF
TRBV5-8	NA	TRBJ1-1	15	ASSLHLSPEMNTEAF
TRBV11-2	TRBD2	TRBJ2-1	12	ASSSLAGNNEQF
TRBV7-2	NA	TRBJ2-1	13	ASSFSSSSYNEQF
TRBV5-1	TRBD1	TRBJ1-4	12	ASSRDRENEKLF